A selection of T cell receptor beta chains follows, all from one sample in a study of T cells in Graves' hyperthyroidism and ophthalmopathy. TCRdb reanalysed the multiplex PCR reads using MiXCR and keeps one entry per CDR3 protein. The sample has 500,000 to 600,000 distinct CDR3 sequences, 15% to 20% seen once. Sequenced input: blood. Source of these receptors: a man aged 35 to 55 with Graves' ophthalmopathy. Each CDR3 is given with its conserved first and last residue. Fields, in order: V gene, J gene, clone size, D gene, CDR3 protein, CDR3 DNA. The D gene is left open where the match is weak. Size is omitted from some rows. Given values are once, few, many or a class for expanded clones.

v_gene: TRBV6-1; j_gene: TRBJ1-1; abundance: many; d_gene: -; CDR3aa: CASSEAGLTNTEAFF; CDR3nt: TGTGCCAGCAGTGAAGCGGGACTCACGAACACTGAAGCTTTCTTT
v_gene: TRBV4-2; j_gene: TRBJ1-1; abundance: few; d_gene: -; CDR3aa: CASSQGPQGTSEAFF; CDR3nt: TGTGCCAGCAGCCAAGGTCCGCAGGGTACCTCTGAAGCTTTCTTT
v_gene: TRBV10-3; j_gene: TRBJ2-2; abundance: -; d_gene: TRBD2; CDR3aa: CAISGPSGTSGVNTGELFF; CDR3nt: TGTGCCATCAGTGGCCCTAGCGGGACCTCCGGGGTGAACACCGGGGAGCTGTTTTTT
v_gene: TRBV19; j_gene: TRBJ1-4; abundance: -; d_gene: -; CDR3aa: CASRRGSNEKLFF; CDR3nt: TGTGCCAGTAGGAGGGGAAGTAATGAAAAACTGTTTTTT
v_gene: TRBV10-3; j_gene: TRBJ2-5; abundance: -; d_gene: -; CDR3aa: CAISESSSQETQYF; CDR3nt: TGTGCCATCAGTGAGTCGAGCTCTCAAGAGACCCAGTACTTC
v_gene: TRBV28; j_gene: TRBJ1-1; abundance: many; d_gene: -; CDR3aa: CASTVNTEAFF; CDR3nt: TGTGCCAGCACAGTGAACACTGAAGCTTTCTTT
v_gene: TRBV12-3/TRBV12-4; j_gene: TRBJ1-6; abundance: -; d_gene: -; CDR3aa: CASSLARQGHNSPLHF; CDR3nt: TGTGCCAGCAGTTTAGCGCGCCAGGGCCATAATTCACCCCTCCACTTT
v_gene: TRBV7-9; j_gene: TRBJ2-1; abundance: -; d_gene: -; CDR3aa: CASSFAGENEQFF; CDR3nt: TGTGCCAGCAGCTTCGCAGGGGAAAATGAGCAGTTCTTC
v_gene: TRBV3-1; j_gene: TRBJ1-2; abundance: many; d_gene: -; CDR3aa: CASSPTYNYGYTF; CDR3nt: TGTGCCAGCAGCCCGACATATAACTATGGCTACACCTTC
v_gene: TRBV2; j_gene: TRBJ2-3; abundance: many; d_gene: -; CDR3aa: CASKGPPGTDTQYF; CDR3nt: TGTGCCAGCAAGGGCCCCCCGGGGACAGATACGCAGTATTTT
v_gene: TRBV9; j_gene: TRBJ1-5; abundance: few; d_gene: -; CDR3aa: CASSVGGGNNQPQHF; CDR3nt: TGTGCCAGCAGCGTAGGGGGAGGGAACAATCAGCCCCAGCATTTT
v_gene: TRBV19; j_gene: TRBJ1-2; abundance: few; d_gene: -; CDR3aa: CASSIATVSNYGYTF; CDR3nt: TGTGCCAGTAGTATAGCTACAGTCTCTAACTATGGCTACACCTTC
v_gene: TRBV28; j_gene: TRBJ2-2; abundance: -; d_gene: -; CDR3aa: CASSHYTTGELFF; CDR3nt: TGTGCCAGCAGTCATTATACCACCGGGGAGCTGTTTTTT
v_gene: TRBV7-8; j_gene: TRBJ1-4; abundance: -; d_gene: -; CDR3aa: CASSPIFLYRAENEKLFF; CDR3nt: TGTGCCAGCAGCCCGATTTTTTTATACAGGGCGGAAAATGAAAAACTGTTTTTT
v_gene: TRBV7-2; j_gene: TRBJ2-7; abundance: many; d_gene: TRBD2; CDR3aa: CASSTLAGFYEQYF; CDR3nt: TGTGCCAGCAGCACCCTAGCGGGTTTCTACGAGCAGTACTTC
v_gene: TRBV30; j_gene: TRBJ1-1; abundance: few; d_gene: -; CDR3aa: CAWSVVTAAGEAFF; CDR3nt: TGTGCCTGGAGTGTTGTAACAGCGGCAGGTGAAGCTTTCTTT
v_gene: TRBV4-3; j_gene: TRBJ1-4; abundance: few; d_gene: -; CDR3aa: CASSQGMGEKLFF; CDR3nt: TGCGCCAGCAGCCAGGGGATGGGGGAAAAACTGTTTTTT
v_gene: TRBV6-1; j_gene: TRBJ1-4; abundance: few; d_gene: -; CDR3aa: CASSEEGATNEKLFF; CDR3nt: TGTGCCAGCAGTGAAGAGGGAGCAACTAATGAAAAACTGTTTTTT
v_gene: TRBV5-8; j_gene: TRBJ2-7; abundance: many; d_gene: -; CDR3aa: CASSLNTRGWDEQYF; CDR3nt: TGTGCCAGCAGCTTGAATACCAGGGGCTGGGACGAGCAGTACTTC
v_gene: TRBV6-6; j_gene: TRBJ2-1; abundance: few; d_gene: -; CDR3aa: CASSYTRGANEQFF; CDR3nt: TGTGCCAGCAGTTACACACGGGGGGCCAATGAGCAGTTCTTC
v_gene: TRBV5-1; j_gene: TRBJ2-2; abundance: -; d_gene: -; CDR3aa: CASSSSGDPLNTGELFF; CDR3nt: TGCGCCAGCAGCTCCTCCGGGGATCCTTTAAACACCGGGGAGCTGTTTTTT
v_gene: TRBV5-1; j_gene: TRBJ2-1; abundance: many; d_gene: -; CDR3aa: CASSQAGDEQFF; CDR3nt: TGCGCCAGCAGCCAAGCAGGGGATGAGCAGTTCTTC
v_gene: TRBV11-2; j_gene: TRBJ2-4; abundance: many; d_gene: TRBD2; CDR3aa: CASSLGSGGLGIQYF; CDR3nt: TGTGCCAGCAGCTTAGGTTCGGGGGGTTTGGGCATTCAGTACTTC
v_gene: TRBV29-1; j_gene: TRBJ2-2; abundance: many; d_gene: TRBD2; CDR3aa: CSGQLAGGPTGELFF; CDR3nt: TGCAGCGGCCAACTAGCGGGGGGGCCCACCGGGGAGCTGTTTTTT
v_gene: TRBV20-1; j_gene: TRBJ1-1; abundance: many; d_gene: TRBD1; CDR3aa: CSARDVTGGLNTEAFF; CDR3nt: TGCAGTGCTAGAGATGTGACAGGGGGCCTGAACACTGAAGCTTTCTTT
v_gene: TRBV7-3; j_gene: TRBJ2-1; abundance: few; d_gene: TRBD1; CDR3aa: CASSLLPKPGQEYNEQFF; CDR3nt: TGTGCCAGCAGCTTATTGCCTAAGCCGGGACAGGAGTACAATGAGCAGTTCTTC
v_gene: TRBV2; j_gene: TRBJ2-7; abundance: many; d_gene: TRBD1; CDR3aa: CASSESQGAVHEQYF; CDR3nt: TGTGCCAGCAGTGAATCCCAGGGGGCCGTCCACGAGCAGTACTTC
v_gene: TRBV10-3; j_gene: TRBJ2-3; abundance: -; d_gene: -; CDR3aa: CAISEGSNTDTQYF; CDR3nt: TGTGCCATCAGTGAGGGCAGCAACACAGATACGCAGTATTTT
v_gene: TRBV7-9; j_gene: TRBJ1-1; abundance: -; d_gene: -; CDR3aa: CASSSLGLGTEAFF; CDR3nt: TGTGCCAGCAGCTCCTTGGGATTGGGCACTGAAGCTTTCTTT
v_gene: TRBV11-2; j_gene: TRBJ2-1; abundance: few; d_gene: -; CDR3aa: CASSPTPGAAFF; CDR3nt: TGTGCCAGCAGCCCGACACCGGGGGCCGCGTTCTTC
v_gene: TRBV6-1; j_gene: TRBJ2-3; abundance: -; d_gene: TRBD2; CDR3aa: CASSVLAGGVDTQYF; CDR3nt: TGTGCCAGCAGTGTTCTAGCGGGGGGCGTGGATACGCAGTATTTT
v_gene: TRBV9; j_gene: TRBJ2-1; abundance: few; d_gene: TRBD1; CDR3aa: CASNPTGSMNEQFF; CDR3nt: TGTGCCAGCAACCCGACAGGGTCGATGAATGAGCAGTTCTTC
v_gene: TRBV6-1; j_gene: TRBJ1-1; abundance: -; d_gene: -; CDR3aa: CASKTQGTANTEAFF; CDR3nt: TGTGCCAGCAAAACACAGGGTACGGCGAACACTGAAGCTTTCTTT
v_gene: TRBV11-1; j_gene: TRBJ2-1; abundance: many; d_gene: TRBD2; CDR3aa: CASSLRTSGRGHEQFF; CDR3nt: TGTGCCAGCAGCTTACGGACTAGCGGGAGAGGGCATGAGCAGTTCTTC
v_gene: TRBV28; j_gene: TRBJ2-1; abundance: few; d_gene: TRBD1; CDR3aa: CASSFGTGGYNEQFF; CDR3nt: TGTGCCAGCAGTTTCGGGACAGGGGGCTACAATGAGCAGTTCTTC